The text below deals with one T cell receptor beta chain. Its antigen remains unidentified. This table comes from immunoSEQ multiplex PCR, and its TCRdb copy is limited to in-frame clones, with some not included. Among 85,000 to 100,000 clones listed, roughly 90% were seen once. The germline gives CDR1 GTSNPN, CDR2 SVGIG (reference sequence). V was cut by 0 bases and J by 4 bases, with 18 bases left in between. The CDR3 is 16 amino acids. This sample was taken from a study of radiation and T cells in renal cell carcinoma. Overall study: Nephrectomy followed 15 Gy stereotactic body radiation by 4 weeks. Study-wide results and caveats: No pretreatment tumor biopsies were available for baseline clonotypes. Top tumor clonotypes rose in blood 2 weeks post-radiation, then contracted.

Indicated time point: baseline pretreatment blood. Treatment denoted: 15 Gy SBRT to primary tumor, nephrectomy 4 weeks later. After SBRT, blood was collected at 2 and 4 weeks, plus baseline. This chain joins TRBV30 and TRBJ1-1, with D possibly TRBD1 on 5 matching bases. The sample here was blood, taken from a patient whose treatment included radiotherapy and nephrectomy. The TCR sequence derives from a man aged 45-65 years with renal cell carcinoma. The CDR3 loop is CAWSVLESGQGTEAFF. As DNA, the CDR3 is TGTGCCTGGAGTGTACTGGAAAGCGGCCAGGGCACTGAAGCTTTCTTT.